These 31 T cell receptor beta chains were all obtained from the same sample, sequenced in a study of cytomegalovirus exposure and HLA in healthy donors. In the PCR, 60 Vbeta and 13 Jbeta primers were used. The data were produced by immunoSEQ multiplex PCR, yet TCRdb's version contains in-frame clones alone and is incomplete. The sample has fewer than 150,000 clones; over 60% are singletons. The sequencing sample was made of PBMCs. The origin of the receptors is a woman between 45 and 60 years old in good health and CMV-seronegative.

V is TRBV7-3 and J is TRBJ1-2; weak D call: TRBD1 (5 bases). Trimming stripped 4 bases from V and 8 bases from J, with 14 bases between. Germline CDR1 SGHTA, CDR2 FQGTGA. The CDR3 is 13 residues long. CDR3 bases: TGTGCCAGCAGCTCCTCAGGGATCGGCGGCTACACCTTC. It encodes CASSSSGIGGYTF.

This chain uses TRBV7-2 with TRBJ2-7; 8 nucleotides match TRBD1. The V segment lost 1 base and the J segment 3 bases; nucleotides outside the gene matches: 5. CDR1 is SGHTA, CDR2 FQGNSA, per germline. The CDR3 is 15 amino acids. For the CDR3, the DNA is TGTGCCAGCAGCTTAGGCAGGGGGCGCATCTACGAGCAGTACTTC. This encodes CASSLGRGRIYEQYF.

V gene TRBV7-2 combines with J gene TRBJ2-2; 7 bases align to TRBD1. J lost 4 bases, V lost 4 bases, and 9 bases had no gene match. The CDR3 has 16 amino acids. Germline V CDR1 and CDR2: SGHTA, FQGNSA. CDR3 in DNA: TGTGCCAGCAGCTCACTGACAGGGAGAATCACCGGGGAGCTGTTTTTT. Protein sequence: CASSSLTGRITGELFF. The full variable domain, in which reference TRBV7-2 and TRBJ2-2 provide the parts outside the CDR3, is GAGVSQSPSNKVTEKGKDVELRCDPISGHTALYWYRQSLGQGLEFLIYFQGNSAPDKSGLPSDRFSAERTGGSVSTLTIQRTQQEDSAVYLCASSSLTGRITGELFFGEGSRLTVL.

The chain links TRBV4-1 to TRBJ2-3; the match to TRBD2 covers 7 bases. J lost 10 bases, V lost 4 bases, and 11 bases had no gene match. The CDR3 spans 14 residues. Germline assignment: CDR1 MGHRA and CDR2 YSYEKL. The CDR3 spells CASSLRDPAGAQYF. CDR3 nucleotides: TGCGCCAGCAGCCTCCGGGACCCGGCGGGGGCGCAGTATTTT.

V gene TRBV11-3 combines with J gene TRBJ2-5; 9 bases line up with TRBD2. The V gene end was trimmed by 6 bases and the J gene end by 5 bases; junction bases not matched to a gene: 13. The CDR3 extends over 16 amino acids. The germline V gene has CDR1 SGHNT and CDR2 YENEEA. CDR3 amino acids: CASSLTFLAGKETQYF. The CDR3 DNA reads TGTGCCAGCAGTTTAACCTTCCTAGCGGGAAAGGAGACCCAGTACTTC.

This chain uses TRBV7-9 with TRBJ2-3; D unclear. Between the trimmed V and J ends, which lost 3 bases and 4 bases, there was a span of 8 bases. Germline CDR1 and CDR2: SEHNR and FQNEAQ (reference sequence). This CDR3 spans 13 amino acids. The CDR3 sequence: CASSFQNSDTQYF. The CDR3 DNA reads TGTGCCAGCAGCTTTCAAAACTCAGATACGCAGTATTTT. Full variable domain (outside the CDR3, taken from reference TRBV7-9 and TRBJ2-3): DTGVSQNPRHKITKRGQNVTFRCDPISEHNRLYWYRQTLGQGPEFLTYFQNEAQLEKSRLLSDRFSAERPKGSFSTLEIQRTEQGDSAMYLCASSFQNSDTQYFGPGTRLTVL.

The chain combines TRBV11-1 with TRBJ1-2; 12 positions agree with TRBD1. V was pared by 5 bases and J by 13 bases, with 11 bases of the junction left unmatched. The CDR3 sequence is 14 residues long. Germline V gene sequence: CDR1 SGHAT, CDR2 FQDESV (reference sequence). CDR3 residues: CASSRLMGQGAFTF. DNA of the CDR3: TGTGCCAGCAGCCGCCTCATGGGACAGGGGGCTTTCACCTTC.

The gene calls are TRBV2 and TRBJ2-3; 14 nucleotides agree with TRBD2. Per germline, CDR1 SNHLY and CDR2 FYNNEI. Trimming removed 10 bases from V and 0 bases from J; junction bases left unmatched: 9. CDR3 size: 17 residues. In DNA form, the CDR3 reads TGTGCCATCCGTCGACTAGCGGGGGGGCCTAGCACAGATACGCAGTATTTT. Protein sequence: CAIRRLAGGPSTDTQYF.

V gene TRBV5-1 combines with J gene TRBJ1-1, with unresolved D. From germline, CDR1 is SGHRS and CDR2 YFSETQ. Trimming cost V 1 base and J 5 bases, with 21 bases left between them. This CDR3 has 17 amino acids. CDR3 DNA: TGCGCCAGCAGCTTGCAGGTTTCCGTCGGAGGGCGGACTGAAGCTTTCTTT. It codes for CASSLQVSVGGRTEAFF.

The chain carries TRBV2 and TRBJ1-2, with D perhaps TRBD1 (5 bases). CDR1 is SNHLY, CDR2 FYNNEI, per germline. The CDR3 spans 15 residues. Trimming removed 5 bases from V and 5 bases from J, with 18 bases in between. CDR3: CASSRQGSQGYGYTF. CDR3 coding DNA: TGTGCCAGCAGTCGTCAGGGCTCCCAGGGATATGGCTACACCTTC.

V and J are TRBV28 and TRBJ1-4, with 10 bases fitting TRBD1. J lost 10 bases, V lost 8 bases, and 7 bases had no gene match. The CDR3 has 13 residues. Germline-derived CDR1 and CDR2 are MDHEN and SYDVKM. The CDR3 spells CASGGQGEAKLFF. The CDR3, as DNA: TGTGCCAGCGGAGGACAGGGGGAGGCAAAACTGTTTTTT.

The CDR3 bases are TGCAGTGCCTGGGGCCTTGGAGCTTTCTTT. This sequence encodes CSAWGLGAFF. This chain links TRBV20-1 with TRBJ1-1; a weak D match, TRBD1 (5 bases). The V end was cut by 6 bases, the J end by 10 bases, with 12 bases between. The CDR3 has 10 residues. Germline CDR1 and CDR2: DFQATT and SNEGSKA (reference sequence).

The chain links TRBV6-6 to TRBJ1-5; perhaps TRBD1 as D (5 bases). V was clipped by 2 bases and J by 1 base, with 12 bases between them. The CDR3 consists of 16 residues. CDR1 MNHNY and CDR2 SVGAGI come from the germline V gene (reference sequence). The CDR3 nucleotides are TGTGCCAGCAGTTACCTGGGCGGGGGAAGCAATCAGCCCCAGCATTTT. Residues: CASSYLGGGSNQPQHF.

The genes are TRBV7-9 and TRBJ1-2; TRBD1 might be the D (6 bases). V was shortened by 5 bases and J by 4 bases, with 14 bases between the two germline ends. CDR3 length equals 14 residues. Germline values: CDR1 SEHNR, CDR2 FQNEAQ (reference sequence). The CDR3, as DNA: TGTGCCAGCAGCCCCGGGACATTTAGCTATGGCTACACCTTC. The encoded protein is CASSPGTFSYGYTF.

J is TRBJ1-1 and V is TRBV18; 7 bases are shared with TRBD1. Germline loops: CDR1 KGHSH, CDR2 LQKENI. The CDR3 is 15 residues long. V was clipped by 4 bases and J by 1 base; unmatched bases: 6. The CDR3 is CASSQSTGSNTEAFF. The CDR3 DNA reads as TGTGCCAGCTCACAATCGACAGGGTCGAACACTGAAGCTTTCTTT.

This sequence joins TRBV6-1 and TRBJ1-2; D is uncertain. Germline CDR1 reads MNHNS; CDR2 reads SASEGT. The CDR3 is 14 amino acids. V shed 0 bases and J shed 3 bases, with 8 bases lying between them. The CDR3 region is CASSEARGDYGYTF. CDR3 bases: TGTGCCAGCAGTGAAGCGAGAGGAGACTATGGCTACACCTTC.

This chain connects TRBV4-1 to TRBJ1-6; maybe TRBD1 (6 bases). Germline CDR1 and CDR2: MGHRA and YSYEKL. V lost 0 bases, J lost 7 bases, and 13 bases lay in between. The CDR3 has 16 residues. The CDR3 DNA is TGCGCCAGCAGCCAAGACGGAGACAGGAGGAATTCACCCCTCCACTTT. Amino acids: CASSQDGDRRNSPLHF.

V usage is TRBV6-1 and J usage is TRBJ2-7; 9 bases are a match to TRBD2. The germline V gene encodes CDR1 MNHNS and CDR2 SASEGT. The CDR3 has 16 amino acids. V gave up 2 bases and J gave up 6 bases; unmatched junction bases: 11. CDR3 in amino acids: CASSESAGGHLSEQYF. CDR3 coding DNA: TGTGCCAGCAGTGAATCAGCGGGGGGCCATCTTAGCGAGCAGTACTTC.

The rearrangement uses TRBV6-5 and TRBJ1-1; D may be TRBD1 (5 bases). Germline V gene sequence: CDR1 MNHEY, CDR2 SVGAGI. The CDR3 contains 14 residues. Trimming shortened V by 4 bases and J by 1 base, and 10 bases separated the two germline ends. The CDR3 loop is CASSFTGGNTEAFF. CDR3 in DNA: TGTGCCAGCAGTTTCACAGGCGGGAACACTGAAGCTTTCTTT.

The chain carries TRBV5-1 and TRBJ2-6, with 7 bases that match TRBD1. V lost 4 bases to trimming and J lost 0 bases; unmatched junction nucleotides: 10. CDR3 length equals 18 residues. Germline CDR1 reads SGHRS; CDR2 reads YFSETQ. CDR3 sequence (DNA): TGCGCCAGCAGCCTGACAGGGACCCGCAGCTCTGGGGCCAACGTCCTGACTTTC. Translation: CASSLTGTRSSGANVLTF.

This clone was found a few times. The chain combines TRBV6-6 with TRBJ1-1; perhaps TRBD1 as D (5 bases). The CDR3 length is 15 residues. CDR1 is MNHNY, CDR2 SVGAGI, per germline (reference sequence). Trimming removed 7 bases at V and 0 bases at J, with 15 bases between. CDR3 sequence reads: CASTIRTTVNTEAFF. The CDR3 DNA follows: TGTGCCAGCACCATACGGACGACAGTGAACACTGAAGCTTTCTTT.

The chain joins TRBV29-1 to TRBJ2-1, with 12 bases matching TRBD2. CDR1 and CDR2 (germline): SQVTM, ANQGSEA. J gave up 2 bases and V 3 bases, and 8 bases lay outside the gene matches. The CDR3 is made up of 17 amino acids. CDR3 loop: CSVDRLAGGAPYNEQFF. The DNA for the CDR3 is TGCAGCGTTGATAGGCTAGCGGGGGGGGCTCCCTACAATGAGCAGTTCTTC.

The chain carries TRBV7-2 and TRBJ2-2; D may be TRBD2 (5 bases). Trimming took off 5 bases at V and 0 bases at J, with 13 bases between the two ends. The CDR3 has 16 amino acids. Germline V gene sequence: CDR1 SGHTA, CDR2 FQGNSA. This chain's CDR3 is CASSLTPGANTGELFF. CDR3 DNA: TGTGCCAGCAGCCTCACCCCCGGGGCGAACACCGGGGAGCTGTTTTTT.

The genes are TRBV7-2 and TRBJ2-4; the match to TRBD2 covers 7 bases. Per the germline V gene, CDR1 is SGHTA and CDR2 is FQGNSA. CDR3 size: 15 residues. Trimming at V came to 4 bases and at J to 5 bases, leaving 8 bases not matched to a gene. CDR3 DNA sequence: TGTGCCAGCAGCTCCCTTGGGCTAGCGGAAAACATTCAGTACTTC. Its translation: CASSSLGLAENIQYF. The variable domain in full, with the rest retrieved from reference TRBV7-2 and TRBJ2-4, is GAGVSQSPSNKVTEKGKDVELRCDPISGHTALYWYRQSLGQGLEFLIYFQGNSAPDKSGLPSDRFSAERTGGSVSTLTIQRTQQEDSAVYLCASSSLGLAENIQYFGAGTRLSVL.

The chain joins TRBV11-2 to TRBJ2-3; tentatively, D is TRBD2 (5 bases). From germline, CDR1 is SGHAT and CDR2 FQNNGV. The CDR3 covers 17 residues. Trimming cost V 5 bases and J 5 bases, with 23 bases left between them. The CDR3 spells CASSPLGSGMGQDTQYF. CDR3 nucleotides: TGTGCCAGCAGCCCCCTGGGTTCCGGGATGGGCCAAGATACGCAGTATTTT.

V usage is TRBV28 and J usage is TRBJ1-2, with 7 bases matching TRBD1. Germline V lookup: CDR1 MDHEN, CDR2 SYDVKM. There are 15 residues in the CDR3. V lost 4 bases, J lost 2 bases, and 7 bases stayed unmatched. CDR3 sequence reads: CASSSPGQPNYGYTF. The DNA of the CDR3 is TGTGCCAGCAGTTCGCCGGGACAGCCGAACTATGGCTACACCTTC.

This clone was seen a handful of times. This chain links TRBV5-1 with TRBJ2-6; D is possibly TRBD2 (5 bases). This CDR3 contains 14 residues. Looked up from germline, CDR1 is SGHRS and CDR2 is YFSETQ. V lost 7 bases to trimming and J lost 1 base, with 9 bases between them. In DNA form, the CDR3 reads TGCGCCAGCGGAGGAGGATCTGGGGCCAACGTCCTGACTTTC. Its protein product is CASGGGSGANVLTF.

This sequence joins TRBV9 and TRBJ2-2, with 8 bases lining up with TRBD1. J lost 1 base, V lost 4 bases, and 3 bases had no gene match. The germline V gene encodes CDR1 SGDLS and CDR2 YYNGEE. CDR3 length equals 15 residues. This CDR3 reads CASSPGTGNTGELFF. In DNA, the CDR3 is TGTGCCAGCAGCCCCGGGACAGGGAACACCGGGGAGCTGTTTTTT.

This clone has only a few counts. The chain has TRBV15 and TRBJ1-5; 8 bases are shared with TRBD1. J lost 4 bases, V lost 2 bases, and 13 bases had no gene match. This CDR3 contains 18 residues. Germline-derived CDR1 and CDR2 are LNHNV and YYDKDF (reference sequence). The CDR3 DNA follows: TGTGCCACCAGCAGACACAGGGGGAGGATCCCAGGAAATCAGCCCCAGCATTTT. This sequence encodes CATSRHRGRIPGNQPQHF.

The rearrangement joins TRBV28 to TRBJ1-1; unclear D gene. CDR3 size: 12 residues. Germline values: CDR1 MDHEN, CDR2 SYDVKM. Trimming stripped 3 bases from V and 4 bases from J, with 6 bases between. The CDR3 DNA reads TGTGCCAGCAGTTTGGGAGTCACTGAAGCTTTCTTT. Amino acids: CASSLGVTEAFF.

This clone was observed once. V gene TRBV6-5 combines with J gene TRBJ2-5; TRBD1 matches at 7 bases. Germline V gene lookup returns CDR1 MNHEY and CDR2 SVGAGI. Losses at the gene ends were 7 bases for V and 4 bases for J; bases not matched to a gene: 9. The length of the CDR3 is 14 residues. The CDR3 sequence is CASTPDRLRETQYF. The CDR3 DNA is TGTGCCAGCACCCCGGACAGGCTCCGAGAGACCCAGTACTTC.